One and the same sample provided the 17 T cell receptor beta chains below, sequenced in a study of shared clonotypes between healthy human individuals. Libraries were prepared by immunoSEQ multiplex PCR; TCRdb keeps only in-frame clonotypes and omits some of them. Of about 1 million clones listed, more than 75% are singletons. Sequenced sample: memory CD4+ T cells from PBMCs. Subset here: CD45RA-negative fraction. The receptors were gathered from a man between 18 and 29 years old in good health. Some clones in this sample may be carry-over from other donors' samples.

The chain employs TRBV7-2 and TRBJ1-1; D remains ambiguous. This CDR3 spans 14 amino acids. V was cut by 1 base and J by 5 bases, with 11 bases left in between. Per germline, CDR1 SGHTA and CDR2 FQGNSA. This CDR3 reads CASSLVGSTTEAFF. The CDR3, as DNA: TGTGCCAGCAGCTTAGTGGGGTCCACAACTGAAGCTTTCTTT.

The chain uses TRBV11-3 and TRBJ2-3; a weak D match, TRBD1 (6 bases). The CDR3 is 14 amino acids. V lost 1 base to trimming and J lost 4 bases, with 9 bases between them. In germline, CDR1 is SGHNT, CDR2 YENEEA. For the CDR3, the DNA is TGTGCCAGCAGCTTAGGACAGGCGGCAGATACGCAGTATTTT. The encoded protein is CASSLGQAADTQYF.

The V and J genes are TRBV5-5 and TRBJ1-3, with D maybe TRBD1 (5 bases). The CDR3 loop spans 14 amino acids. V was pared by 6 bases and J by 3 bases, with 13 bases between. Germline CDR1 reads SGHKS; CDR2 reads YYEKEE (reference sequence). CDR3 bases: TGTGCCAGCAACCAAGGGGCCGGTGGAAACACCATATATTTT. Amino acids: CASNQGAGGNTIYF.

This clone has only one observation. The V call is TRBV5-4, the J call TRBJ1-1, with a possible D match to TRBD1 (5 bases). Germline V gene lookup returns CDR1 SGHNT and CDR2 YYREEE (reference sequence). With 0 bases removed from V and 4 bases from J, the gap between germline ends came to 10 bases. This CDR3 has 14 residues. CDR3 region: CASSLDRFPTEAFF. The CDR3 DNA reads TGTGCCAGCAGCTTGGACAGGTTCCCCACTGAAGCTTTCTTT. The variable domain in full, with the rest retrieved from reference TRBV5-4 and TRBJ1-1, is ETGVTQSPTHLIKTRGQQVTLRCSSQSGHNTVSWYQQALGQGPQFIFQYYREEENGRGNFPPRFSGLQFPNYSSELNVNALELDDSALYLCASSLDRFPTEAFFGQGTRLTVV.

The CDR3 DNA sequence: TGTGCCAGCAGCTTTTCCGGGACTAGCGGGAGCATTGAGACCCAGTACTTC. The encoded protein is CASSFSGTSGSIETQYF. The J gene is TRBJ2-5, the V gene TRBV11-3; TRBD2 matches at 14 bases. V was clipped by 3 bases and J by 5 bases; unmatched bases: 8. Germline loops: CDR1 SGHNT, CDR2 YENEEA. The CDR3 sequence is 17 residues long.

V usage is TRBV5-1 and J usage is TRBJ2-5; D perhaps matches TRBD2 (5 bases). This CDR3 comprises 17 residues. Trimming left V 4 bases short and J 1 base short, with 20 bases between. Per germline, CDR1 SGHRS and CDR2 YFSETQ. As DNA, the CDR3 is TGCGCCAGCAGCCCGGAGGCTATCTGGCAGTTCCAAGAGACCCAGTACTTC. Its translation: CASSPEAIWQFQETQYF.

The rearrangement links TRBV6-1 to TRBJ1-2; D is uncertain. V lost 5 bases, J lost 1 base, and 11 bases lay in between. CDR3 size: 14 residues. CDR1 is MNHNS, CDR2 SASEGT, per germline. This CDR3 is CASSSGGSNYGYTF. The CDR3 DNA follows: TGTGCCAGCAGTTCGGGCGGAAGTAACTATGGCTACACCTTC.

The V and J genes are TRBV14 and TRBJ1-1; no firm D call. This CDR3 contains 12 residues. Trimming cost V 0 bases and J 9 bases, with 8 bases left between them. Germline-derived CDR1 and CDR2 are SGHDN and FVKESK. The CDR3 DNA reads as TGTGCCAGCAGCCAAGATGAGACGAAAGCTTTCTTT. Translation: CASSQDETKAFF.

J is TRBJ2-1 and V is TRBV2; 13 bases line up with TRBD2. V shed 6 bases, J shed 2 bases, and the junction held 4 bases outside the gene matches. Germline V gives CDR1 SNHLY, CDR2 FYNNEI. CDR3 length: 16 residues. CDR3 sequence (DNA): TGTGCCAGCAGCGGGACTAGCGGGACTCCCTACAATGAGCAGTTCTTC. It codes for CASSGTSGTPYNEQFF.

This clone was detected only a few times. The chain carries TRBV5-4 and TRBJ1-1; D is uncertain. Between the trimmed V and J ends, which lost 1 base and 1 base, there was a span of 5 bases. CDR3 length equals 13 residues. Germline assignment: CDR1 SGHNT and CDR2 YYREEE (reference sequence). The CDR3 coding sequence is TGTGCCAGCAGCTTGAAACAGAACACTGAAGCTTTCTTT. It is translated as CASSLKQNTEAFF.

The V gene is TRBV7-9, the J gene TRBJ1-2; the D gene is possibly TRBD1 (5 bases). V lost 1 base, J lost 4 bases, and 7 bases lay in between. The CDR3 is made up of 13 amino acids. Germline values: CDR1 SEHNR, CDR2 FQNEAQ (reference sequence). CDR3 DNA: TGTGCCAGCAGCTTAGGGGGCAGCTATGGCTACACCTTC. The encoded protein is CASSLGGSYGYTF.

This clone has only one observation. The chain joins TRBV6-5 to TRBJ2-7, with D possibly being TRBD2 (7 bases). Germline assignment: CDR1 MNHEY and CDR2 SVGAGI. There are 15 residues in the CDR3. Trimming left V 6 bases short and J 0 bases short, with 15 bases between. CDR3 protein: CASRPVGGVSYEQYF. The CDR3 DNA reads as TGTGCCAGCAGGCCCGTAGGGGGGGTCTCCTACGAGCAGTACTTC.

This clone occurred many times. The same CDR3 also results from other DNA sequences found in this sample. This sequence joins TRBV7-2 and TRBJ2-5; D is possibly TRBD1 (5 bases). Trimming shortened V by 1 base and J by 1 base, and 7 bases separated the two germline ends. The germline gives CDR1 SGHTA, CDR2 FQGNSA. The CDR3 is 14 amino acids. This chain's CDR3 is CASSLGRAQETQYF. CDR3 bases: TGTGCCAGCAGCTTAGGCAGGGCCCAAGAGACCCAGTACTTC.

The chain links TRBV9 to TRBJ1-5; 9 nucleotides match TRBD1. The CDR3 length is 15 residues. Per the germline V gene, CDR1 is SGDLS and CDR2 is YYNGEE. V shed 2 bases and J 4 bases; nucleotides not matched to a gene: 4. The CDR3 region has the DNA TGTGCCAGCAGCGTTGGGGGGACAGGGAATCAGCCCCAGCATTTT. It translates to CASSVGGTGNQPQHF. The full variable domain, its missing parts supplied by reference TRBV9 and TRBJ1-5, is DSGVTQTPKHLITATGQRVTLRCSPRSGDLSVYWYQQSLDQGLQFLIQYYNGEERAKGNILERFSAQQFPDLHSELNLSSLELGDSALYFCASSVGGTGNQPQHFGDGTRLSIL.

This clone was counted only a few times. The rearrangement uses TRBV28 and TRBJ2-3, with D unresolved. This CDR3 region has 12 residues. Germline V gene sequence: CDR1 MDHEN, CDR2 SYDVKM. The V gene lost 10 bases and the J gene lost 6 bases, with 14 bases spanning the gap. The DNA of the CDR3 is TGTGCCACGGCCCTATCGATGGATACGCAGTATTTT. Protein: CATALSMDTQYF.

The genes are TRBV10-3 and TRBJ2-7, with D maybe TRBD2 (7 bases). V lost 6 bases and J lost 3, with 18 bases in between. The CDR3 runs 15 residues. The germline gives CDR1 ENHRY, CDR2 SYGVKD. CDR3 bases: TGTGCCATCAGACCGTCGGCGGGGGCATACTACGAGCAGTACTTC. Its protein is CAIRPSAGAYYEQYF.

This chain links TRBV5-1 with TRBJ2-2; a possible D gene is TRBD1 (6 bases). Looked up from germline, CDR1 is SGHRS and CDR2 is YFSETQ. V shed 8 bases and J shed 6 bases, with 17 bases lying between them. The CDR3 is 14 residues long. CDR3 DNA sequence: TGCGCCAGTGGGATGGACAGCCTGCCCGGGGAGCTGTTTTTT. It translates to CASGMDSLPGELFF.